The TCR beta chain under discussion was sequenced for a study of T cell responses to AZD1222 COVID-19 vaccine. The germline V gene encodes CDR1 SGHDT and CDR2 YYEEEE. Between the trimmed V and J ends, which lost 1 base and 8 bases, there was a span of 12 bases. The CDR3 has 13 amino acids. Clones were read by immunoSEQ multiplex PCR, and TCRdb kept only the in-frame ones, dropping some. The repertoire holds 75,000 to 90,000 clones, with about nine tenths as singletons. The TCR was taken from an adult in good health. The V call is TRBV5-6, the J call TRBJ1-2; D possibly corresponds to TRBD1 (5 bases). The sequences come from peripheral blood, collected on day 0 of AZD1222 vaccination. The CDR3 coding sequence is TGTGCCAGCAGCTTGTCCCGGGGCTCGGGCTACACCTTC. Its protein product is CASSLSRGSGYTF.